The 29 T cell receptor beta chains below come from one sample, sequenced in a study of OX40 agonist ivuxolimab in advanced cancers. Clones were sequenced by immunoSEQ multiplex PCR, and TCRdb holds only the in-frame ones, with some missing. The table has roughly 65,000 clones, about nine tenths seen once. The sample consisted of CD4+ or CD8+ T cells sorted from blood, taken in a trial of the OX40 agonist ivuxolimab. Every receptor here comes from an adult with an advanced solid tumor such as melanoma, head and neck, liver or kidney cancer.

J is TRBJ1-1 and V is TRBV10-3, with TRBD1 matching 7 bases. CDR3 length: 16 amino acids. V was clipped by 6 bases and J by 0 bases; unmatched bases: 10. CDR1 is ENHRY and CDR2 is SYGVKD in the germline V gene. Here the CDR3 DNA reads TGTGCCATCAGGCACTCGGGACAGAATTTGAACACTGAAGCTTTCTTT. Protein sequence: CAIRHSGQNLNTEAFF.

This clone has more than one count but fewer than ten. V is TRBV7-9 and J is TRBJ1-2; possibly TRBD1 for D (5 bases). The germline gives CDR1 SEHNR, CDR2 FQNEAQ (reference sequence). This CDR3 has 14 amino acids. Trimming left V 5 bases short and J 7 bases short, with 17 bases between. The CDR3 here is CASSRLMGTGGYTF. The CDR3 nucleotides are TGTGCCAGCAGCCGTTTGATGGGGACGGGTGGCTACACCTTC.

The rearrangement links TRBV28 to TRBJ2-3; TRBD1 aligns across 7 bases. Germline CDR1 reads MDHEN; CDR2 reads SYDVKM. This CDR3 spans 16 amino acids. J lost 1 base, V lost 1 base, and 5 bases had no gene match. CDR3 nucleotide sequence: TGTGCCAGCAGTTTATCAGGGGGAGCCCGCACAGATACGCAGTATTTT. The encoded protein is CASSLSGGARTDTQYF.

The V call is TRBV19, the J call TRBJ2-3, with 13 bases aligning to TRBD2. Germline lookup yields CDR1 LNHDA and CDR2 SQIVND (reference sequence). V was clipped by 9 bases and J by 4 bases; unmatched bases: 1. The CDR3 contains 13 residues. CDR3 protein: CASGLAGADTQYF. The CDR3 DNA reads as TGTGCCAGCGGACTAGCGGGAGCAGATACGCAGTATTTT.

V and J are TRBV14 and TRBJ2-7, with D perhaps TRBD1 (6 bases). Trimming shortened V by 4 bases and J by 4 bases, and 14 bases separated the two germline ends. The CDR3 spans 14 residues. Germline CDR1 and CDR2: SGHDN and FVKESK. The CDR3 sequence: CASSRYRERYEQYF. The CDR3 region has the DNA TGTGCCAGCAGCCGATACAGGGAGAGGTACGAGCAGTACTTC. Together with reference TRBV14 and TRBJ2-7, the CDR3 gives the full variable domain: EAGVTQFPSHSVIEKGQTVTLRCDPISGHDNLYWYRRVMGKEIKFLLHFVKESKQDESGMPNNRFLAERTGGTYSTLKVQPAELEDSGVYFCASSRYRERYEQYFGPGTRLTVT.

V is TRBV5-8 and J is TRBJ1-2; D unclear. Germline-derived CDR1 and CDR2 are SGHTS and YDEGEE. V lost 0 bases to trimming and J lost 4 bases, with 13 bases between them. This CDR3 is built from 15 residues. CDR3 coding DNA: TGTGCCAGCAGCTTGGGTGTTGCGTCAGTCTATGGCTACACCTTC. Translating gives CASSLGVASVYGYTF.

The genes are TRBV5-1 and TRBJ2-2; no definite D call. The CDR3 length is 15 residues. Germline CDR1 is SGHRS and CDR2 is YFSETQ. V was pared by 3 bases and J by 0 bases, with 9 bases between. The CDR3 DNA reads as TGCGCCAGCAGCTCCGGGCTGACGAACACCGGGGAGCTGTTTTTT. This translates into CASSSGLTNTGELFF.

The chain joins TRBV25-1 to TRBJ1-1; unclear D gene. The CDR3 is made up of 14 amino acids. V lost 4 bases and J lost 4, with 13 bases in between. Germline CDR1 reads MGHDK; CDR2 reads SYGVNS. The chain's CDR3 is CASSATVARTEAFF. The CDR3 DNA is TGTGCCAGCAGTGCGACGGTCGCACGCACTGAAGCTTTCTTT.

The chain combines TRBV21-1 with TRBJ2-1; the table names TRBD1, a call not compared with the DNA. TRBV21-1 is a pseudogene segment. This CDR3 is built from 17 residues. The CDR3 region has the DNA TGTGCCAGGGGGGGGACAGGTCTAGGAAGCTCCTACAATGAGCAGTTCTTC. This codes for CARGGTGLGSSYNEQFF.

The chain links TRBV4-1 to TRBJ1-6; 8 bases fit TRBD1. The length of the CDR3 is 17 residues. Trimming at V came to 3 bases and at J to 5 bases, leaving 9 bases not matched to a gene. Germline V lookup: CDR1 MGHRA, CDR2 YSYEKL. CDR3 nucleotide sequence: TGCGCCAGCAGCCACGAACCGGACAGGGCCGATAATTCACCCCTCCACTTT. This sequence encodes CASSHEPDRADNSPLHF.

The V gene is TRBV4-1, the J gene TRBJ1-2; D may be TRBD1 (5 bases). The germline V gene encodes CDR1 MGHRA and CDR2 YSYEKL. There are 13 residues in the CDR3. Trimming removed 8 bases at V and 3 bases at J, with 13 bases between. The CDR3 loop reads CASPFGTHYGYTF. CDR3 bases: TGCGCCAGCCCCTTCGGGACCCACTATGGCTACACCTTC.

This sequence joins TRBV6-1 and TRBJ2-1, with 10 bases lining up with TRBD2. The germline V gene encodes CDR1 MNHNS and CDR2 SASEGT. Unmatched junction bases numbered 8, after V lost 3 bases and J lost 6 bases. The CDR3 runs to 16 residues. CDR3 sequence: CASSDVSGRAGNEQFF. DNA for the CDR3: TGTGCCAGCAGTGATGTAAGCGGGAGGGCAGGCAATGAGCAGTTCTTC.

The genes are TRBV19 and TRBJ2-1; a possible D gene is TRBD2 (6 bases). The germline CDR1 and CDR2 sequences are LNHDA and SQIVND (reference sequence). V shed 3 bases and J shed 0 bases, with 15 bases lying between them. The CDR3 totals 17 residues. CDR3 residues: CASSMNTRDSSYNEQFF. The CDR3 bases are TGTGCCAGTAGTATGAATACCCGGGACTCCTCCTACAATGAGCAGTTCTTC.

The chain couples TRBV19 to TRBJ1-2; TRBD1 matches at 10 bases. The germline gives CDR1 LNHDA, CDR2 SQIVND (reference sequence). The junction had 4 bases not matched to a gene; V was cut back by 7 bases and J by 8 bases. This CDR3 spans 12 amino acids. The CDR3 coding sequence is TGTGCCAGTAACGACAGGGGGCGAGGCTACACCTTC. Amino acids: CASNDRGRGYTF.

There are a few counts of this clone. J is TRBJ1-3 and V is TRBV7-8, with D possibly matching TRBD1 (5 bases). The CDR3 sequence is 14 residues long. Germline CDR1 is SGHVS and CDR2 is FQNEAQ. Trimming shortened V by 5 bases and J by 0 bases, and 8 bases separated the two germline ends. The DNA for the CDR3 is TGTGCCAGCAGCCAAAGGGGCTCTGGAAACACCATATATTTT. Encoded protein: CASSQRGSGNTIYF.

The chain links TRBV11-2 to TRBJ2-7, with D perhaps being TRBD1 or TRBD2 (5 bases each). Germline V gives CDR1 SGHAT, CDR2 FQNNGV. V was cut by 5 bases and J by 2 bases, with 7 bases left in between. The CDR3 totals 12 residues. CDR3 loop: CASSRDAYEQYF. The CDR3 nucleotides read TGTGCCAGCAGCAGGGACGCCTACGAGCAGTACTTC.

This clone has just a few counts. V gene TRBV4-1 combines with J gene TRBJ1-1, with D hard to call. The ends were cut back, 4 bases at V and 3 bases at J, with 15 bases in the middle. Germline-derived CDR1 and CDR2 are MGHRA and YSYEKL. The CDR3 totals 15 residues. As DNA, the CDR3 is TGCGCCAGCAGCCGAGGGCCCGCTGGGGACACTGAAGCTTTCTTT. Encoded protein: CASSRGPAGDTEAFF.

The CDR3, as DNA: TGCGCCAGCAGCCATCGTTCGGTAGTCGGGACGATGGCCGGGGAGCTGTTTTTT. It translates to CASSHRSVVGTMAGELFF. This chain links TRBV4-1 with TRBJ2-2; D tentatively reads TRBD1 or TRBD2 (5 bases each). The CDR3 spans 18 residues. In germline, CDR1 is MGHRA, CDR2 YSYEKL. Trimming cost V 3 bases and J 6 bases, with 23 bases left between them.

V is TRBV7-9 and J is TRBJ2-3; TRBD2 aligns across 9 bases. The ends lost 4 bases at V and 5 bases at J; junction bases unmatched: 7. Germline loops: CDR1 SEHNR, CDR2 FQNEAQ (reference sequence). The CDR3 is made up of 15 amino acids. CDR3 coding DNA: TGTGCCAGCAGCTCATTGACTAGCGGAATAGATACGCAGTATTTT. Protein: CASSSLTSGIDTQYF.

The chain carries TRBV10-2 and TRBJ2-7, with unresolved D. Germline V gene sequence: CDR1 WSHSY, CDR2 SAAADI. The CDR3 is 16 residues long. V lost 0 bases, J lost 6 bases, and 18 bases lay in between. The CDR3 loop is CASSESSGLPRGEQYF. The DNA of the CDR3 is TGCGCCAGCAGTGAGTCCTCAGGTCTACCCCGAGGCGAGCAGTACTTC.

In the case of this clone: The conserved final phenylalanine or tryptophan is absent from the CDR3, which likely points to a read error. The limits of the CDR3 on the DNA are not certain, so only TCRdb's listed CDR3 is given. This chain's CDR3 is CASSLDEPTAWA. This sequence joins TRBV5-1 and TRBJ2-7; TRBD1, the D gene given by the table, was not confirmed from the DNA. The CDR3 is 12 residues long, ends included. The germline V gene encodes CDR1 SGHRS and CDR2 YFSETQ.

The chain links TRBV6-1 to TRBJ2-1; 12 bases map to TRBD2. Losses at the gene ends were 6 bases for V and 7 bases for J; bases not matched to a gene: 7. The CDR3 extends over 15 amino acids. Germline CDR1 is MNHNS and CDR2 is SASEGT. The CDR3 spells CASSPWTSGNNEQFF. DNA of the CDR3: TGTGCCAGCAGCCCTTGGACTAGCGGGAATAATGAGCAGTTCTTC.

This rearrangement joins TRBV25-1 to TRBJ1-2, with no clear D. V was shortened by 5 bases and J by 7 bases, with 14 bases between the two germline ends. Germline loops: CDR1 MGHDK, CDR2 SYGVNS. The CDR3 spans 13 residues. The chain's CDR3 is CASSPIAGSGYTF. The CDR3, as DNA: TGTGCCAGCAGTCCGATCGCGGGTTCTGGCTACACCTTC.

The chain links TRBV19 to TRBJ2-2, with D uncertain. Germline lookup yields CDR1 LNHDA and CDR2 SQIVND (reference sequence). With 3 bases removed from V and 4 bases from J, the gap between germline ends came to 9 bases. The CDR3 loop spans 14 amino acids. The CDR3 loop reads CASSIEFSTGELFF. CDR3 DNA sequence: TGTGCCAGTAGTATTGAATTCAGCACCGGGGAGCTGTTTTTT.

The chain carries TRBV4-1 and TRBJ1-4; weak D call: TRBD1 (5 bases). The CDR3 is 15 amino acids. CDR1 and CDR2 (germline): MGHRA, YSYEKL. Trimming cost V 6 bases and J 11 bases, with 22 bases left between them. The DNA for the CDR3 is TGCGCCAGCAGTGTCACAGGCTCCACTGGGTTCAAACTGTTTTTT. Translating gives CASSVTGSTGFKLFF.

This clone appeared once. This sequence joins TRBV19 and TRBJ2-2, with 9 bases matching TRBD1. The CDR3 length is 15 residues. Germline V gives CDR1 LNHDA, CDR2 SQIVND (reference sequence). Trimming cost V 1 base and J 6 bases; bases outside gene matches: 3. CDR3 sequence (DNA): TGTGCCAGTAGTATAGGGGACAGGGTTCCCGGGGAGCTGTTTTTT. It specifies CASSIGDRVPGELFF.

The CDR3 region is CASSLAGVDSPEVTGEQFF. CDR3 in DNA: TGTGCCAGCAGCTTAGCTGGTGTGGACAGTCCAGAGGTTACAGGTGAGCAGTTCTTC. V is TRBV7-2 and J is TRBJ2-1, with a weak D call TRBD1 (6 bases). The CDR3 is made up of 19 amino acids. CDR1 is SGHTA and CDR2 is FQGNSA in the germline V gene. V gave up 0 bases and J gave up 9 bases, with 27 bases separating them.

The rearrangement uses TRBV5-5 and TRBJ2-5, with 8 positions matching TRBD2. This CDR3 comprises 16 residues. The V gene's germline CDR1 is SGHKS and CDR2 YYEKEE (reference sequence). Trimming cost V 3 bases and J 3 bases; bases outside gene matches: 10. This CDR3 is CASSSGRLAPEETQYF. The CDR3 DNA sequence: TGTGCCAGCAGCTCGGGCCGACTAGCGCCAGAAGAGACCCAGTACTTC.

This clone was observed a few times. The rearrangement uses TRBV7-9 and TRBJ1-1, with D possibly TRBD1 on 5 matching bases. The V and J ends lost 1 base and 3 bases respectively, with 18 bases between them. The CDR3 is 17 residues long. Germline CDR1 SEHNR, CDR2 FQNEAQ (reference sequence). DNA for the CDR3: TGTGCCAGCAGCTTAGGGGGCCAGAGAGGGCGGCACACTGAAGCTTTCTTT. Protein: CASSLGGQRGRHTEAFF.